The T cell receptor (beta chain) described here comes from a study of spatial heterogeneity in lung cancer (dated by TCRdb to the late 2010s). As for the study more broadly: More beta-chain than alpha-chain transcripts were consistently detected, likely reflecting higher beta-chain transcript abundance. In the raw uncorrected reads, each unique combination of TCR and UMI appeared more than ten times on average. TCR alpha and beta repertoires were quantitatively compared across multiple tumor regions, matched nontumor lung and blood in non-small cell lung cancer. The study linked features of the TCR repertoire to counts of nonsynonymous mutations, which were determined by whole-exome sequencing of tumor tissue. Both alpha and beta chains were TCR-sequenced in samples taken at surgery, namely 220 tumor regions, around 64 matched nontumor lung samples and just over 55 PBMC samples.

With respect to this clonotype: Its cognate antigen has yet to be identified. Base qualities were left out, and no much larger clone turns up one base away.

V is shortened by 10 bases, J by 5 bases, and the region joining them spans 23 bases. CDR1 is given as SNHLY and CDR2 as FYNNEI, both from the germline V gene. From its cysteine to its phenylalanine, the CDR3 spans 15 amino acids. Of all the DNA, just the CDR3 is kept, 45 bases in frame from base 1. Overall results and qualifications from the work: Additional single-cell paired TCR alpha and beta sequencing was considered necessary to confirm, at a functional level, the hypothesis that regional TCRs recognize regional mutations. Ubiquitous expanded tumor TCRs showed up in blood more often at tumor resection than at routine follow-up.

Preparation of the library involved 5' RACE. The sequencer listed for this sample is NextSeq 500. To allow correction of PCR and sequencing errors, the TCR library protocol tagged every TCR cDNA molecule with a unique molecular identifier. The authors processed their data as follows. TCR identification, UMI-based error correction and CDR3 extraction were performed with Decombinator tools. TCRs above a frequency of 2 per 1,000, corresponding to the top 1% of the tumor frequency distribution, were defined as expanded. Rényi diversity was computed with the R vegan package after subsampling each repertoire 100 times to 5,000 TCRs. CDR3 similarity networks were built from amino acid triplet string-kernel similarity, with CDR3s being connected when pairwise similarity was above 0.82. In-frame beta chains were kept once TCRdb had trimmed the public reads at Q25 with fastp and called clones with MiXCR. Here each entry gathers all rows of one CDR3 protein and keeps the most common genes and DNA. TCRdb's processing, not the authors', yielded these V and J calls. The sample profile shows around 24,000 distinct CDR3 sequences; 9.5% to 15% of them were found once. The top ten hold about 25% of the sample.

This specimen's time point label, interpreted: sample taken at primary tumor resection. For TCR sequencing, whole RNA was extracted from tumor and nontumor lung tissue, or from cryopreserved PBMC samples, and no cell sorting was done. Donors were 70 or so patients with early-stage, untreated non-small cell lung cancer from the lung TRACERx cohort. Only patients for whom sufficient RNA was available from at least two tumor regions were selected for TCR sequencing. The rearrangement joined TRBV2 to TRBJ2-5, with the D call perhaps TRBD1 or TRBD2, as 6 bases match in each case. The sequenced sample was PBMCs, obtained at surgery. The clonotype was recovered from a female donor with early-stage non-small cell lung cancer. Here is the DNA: TGTGCCATCCTACAGGGTTGGGGGGCGCGCGAGACCCAGTACTTC. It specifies CAILQGWGARETQYF.